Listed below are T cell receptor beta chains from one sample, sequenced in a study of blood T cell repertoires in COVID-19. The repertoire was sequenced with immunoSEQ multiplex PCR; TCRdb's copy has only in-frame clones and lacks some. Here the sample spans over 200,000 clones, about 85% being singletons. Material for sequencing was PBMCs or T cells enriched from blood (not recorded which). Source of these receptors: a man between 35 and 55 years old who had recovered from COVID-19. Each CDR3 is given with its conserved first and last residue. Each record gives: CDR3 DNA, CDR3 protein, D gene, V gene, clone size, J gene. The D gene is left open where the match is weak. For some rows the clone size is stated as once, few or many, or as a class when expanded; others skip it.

CDR3nt: TGTGCCAGCAGTTACTCGAAGCAGAGCGATGGCTACACCTTC; CDR3aa: CASSYSKQSDGYTF; d_gene: .; v_gene: TRBV6-2/TRBV6-3; abundance: .; j_gene: TRBJ1-2
CDR3nt: TGTGCCAGCAGCCAATGGACTAGCATCGACGAGCAGTACTTC; CDR3aa: CASSQWTSIDEQYF; d_gene: TRBD2; v_gene: TRBV14; abundance: .; j_gene: TRBJ2-7
CDR3nt: TGTGCCAGCAGATTATTAGGGGAAACCTACGAGCAGTACTTC; CDR3aa: CASRLLGETYEQYF; d_gene: .; v_gene: TRBV2; abundance: .; j_gene: TRBJ2-7
CDR3nt: TGTGCCAGCAGCCGCGGGACAGGCTACGAGCAGTACTTC; CDR3aa: CASSRGTGYEQYF; d_gene: TRBD1; v_gene: TRBV11-2; abundance: .; j_gene: TRBJ2-7
CDR3nt: TGCGCCAGCAGCCCCTCGGGGGGAGAGACCCAGTACTTC; CDR3aa: CASSPSGGETQYF; d_gene: TRBD2; v_gene: TRBV4-1; abundance: .; j_gene: TRBJ2-5
CDR3nt: TGTGCCAGCAGCCAAGGACTAGCGGGAGTAAAAGAGCAGTTCTTC; CDR3aa: CASSQGLAGVKEQFF; d_gene: TRBD2; v_gene: TRBV7-3; abundance: .; j_gene: TRBJ2-1
CDR3nt: TGTGCTAGTGGTCCGGAGGCTGGCTATGGCTACACCTTC; CDR3aa: CASGPEAGYGYTF; d_gene: .; v_gene: TRBV12-5; abundance: .; j_gene: TRBJ1-2
CDR3nt: TGTGCCAGCAGTTTAACAGGGGGCACACGCAATGAGCAGTTCTTC; CDR3aa: CASSLTGGTRNEQFF; d_gene: TRBD1; v_gene: TRBV27; abundance: .; j_gene: TRBJ2-1
CDR3nt: TGTGCCAGCAGCTCGGCCCAGCGGGAGGGCCGAGGGGAGACCCAGTACTTC; CDR3aa: CASSSAQREGRGETQYF; d_gene: TRBD2; v_gene: TRBV5-5; abundance: .; j_gene: TRBJ2-5
CDR3nt: TGTGCCAGCAGCACTCCCGCCAGGGTGGGGTCCTTCGATGAGCAGTTCTTC; CDR3aa: CASSTPARVGSFDEQFF; d_gene: .; v_gene: TRBV9; abundance: .; j_gene: TRBJ2-1
CDR3nt: TGTGCCAGCAGCTCCTGGACTAGCGGGAACACCGGGGAGCTGTTTTTT; CDR3aa: CASSSWTSGNTGELFF; d_gene: TRBD2; v_gene: TRBV11-3; abundance: .; j_gene: TRBJ2-2
CDR3nt: TGCGCCAGCGGCGGCAGCTTCATAACAAAATTGAACAATGAGCAGTTCTTC; CDR3aa: CASGGSFITKLNNEQFF; d_gene: .; v_gene: TRBV5-1; abundance: few; j_gene: TRBJ2-1
CDR3nt: TGTGCCAGCAGTGAAGCGGGAACAGGGATTACCGAGCAGTACTTC; CDR3aa: CASSEAGTGITEQYF; d_gene: .; v_gene: TRBV2; abundance: .; j_gene: TRBJ2-7
CDR3nt: TGTGCCAGCAGTGGGAGACCAAACAATGAGCAGTTCTTC; CDR3aa: CASSGRPNNEQFF; d_gene: .; v_gene: TRBV7-2; abundance: .; j_gene: TRBJ2-1
CDR3nt: TGCGCCAGCAGCACACAGGGGTGGTCCTATGGCTACACCTTC; CDR3aa: CASSTQGWSYGYTF; d_gene: TRBD1; v_gene: TRBV4-1; abundance: .; j_gene: TRBJ1-2
CDR3nt: TGTGCCAGCAGCAGTCCGGGACAGGGATCTTCACCCCTCCACTTT; CDR3aa: CASSSPGQGSSPLHF; d_gene: TRBD1; v_gene: TRBV3-1/TRBV3-2; abundance: .; j_gene: TRBJ1-6
CDR3nt: TGTGCCAGCAGTTTATGGGCCGCCGGTACAGGAGGGGCCAACGTCCTGACTTTC; CDR3aa: CASSLWAAGTGGANVLTF; d_gene: .; v_gene: TRBV28; abundance: .; j_gene: TRBJ2-6
CDR3nt: TGTGCCAGCAAGGGACTAGCGGGAAATAATGAGCAGTTCTTC; CDR3aa: CASKGLAGNNEQFF; d_gene: TRBD2; v_gene: TRBV7-9; abundance: .; j_gene: TRBJ2-1
CDR3nt: TGTGCCAGCAGCCCAGCCGGGAGGGACTACGAGCAGTACTTC; CDR3aa: CASSPAGRDYEQYF; d_gene: TRBD2; v_gene: TRBV9; abundance: .; j_gene: TRBJ2-7
CDR3nt: TGTGCCAGCAGCGAATTAGCGGACTCCTACGAGCAGTACTTC; CDR3aa: CASSELADSYEQYF; d_gene: .; v_gene: TRBV9; abundance: .; j_gene: TRBJ2-7
CDR3nt: TGTGCCAGCAGCGTGGGGACAGCGAAGGACTATGGCTACACCTTC; CDR3aa: CASSVGTAKDYGYTF; d_gene: TRBD1; v_gene: TRBV9; abundance: .; j_gene: TRBJ1-2
CDR3nt: TGTGCCAGCAGCTTAGGAGAGGGACTGTTTTTT; CDR3aa: CASSLGEGLFF; d_gene: .; v_gene: TRBV7-8; abundance: .; j_gene: TRBJ1-4
CDR3nt: TGCAGCGTTGAGTCATCCGCGGGGGGGGACGAGCAGTACTTC; CDR3aa: CSVESSAGGDEQYF; d_gene: TRBD2; v_gene: TRBV29-1; abundance: .; j_gene: TRBJ2-7
CDR3nt: TGTGCCAGTAAGGAGACCGCATATAGCAATCAGCCCCAGCATTTT; CDR3aa: CASKETAYSNQPQHF; d_gene: .; v_gene: TRBV19; abundance: .; j_gene: TRBJ1-5
CDR3nt: TGTGCCAGCAGCTTAGAGGTCCGGAACAGGCCCGAGCAGTACTTC; CDR3aa: CASSLEVRNRPEQYF; d_gene: .; v_gene: TRBV7-8; abundance: .; j_gene: TRBJ2-7
CDR3nt: TGTGCCAGTACAGACAGGAGAAACACTGAAGCTTTCTTT; CDR3aa: CASTDRRNTEAFF; d_gene: .; v_gene: TRBV19; abundance: .; j_gene: TRBJ1-1
CDR3nt: TGTGCCAGCTCACCAACTGTGGGAGTGGGCGAGCAGTACTTC; CDR3aa: CASSPTVGVGEQYF; d_gene: .; v_gene: TRBV18; abundance: .; j_gene: TRBJ2-7
CDR3nt: TGTGCCAGCAGCTTAAGGGGGACAGGGAATGAGCAGTTCTTC; CDR3aa: CASSLRGTGNEQFF; d_gene: TRBD1; v_gene: TRBV7-3; abundance: .; j_gene: TRBJ2-1
CDR3nt: TGTGCCAGCAGTTACTCGAGCCGACTAGAGTTCTTC; CDR3aa: CASSYSSRLEFF; d_gene: .; v_gene: TRBV6-2/TRBV6-3; abundance: .; j_gene: TRBJ2-1
CDR3nt: TGTGCCAGTACTCCAGGGGCCTCTGGAAACACCATATATTTT; CDR3aa: CASTPGASGNTIYF; d_gene: .; v_gene: TRBV19; abundance: .; j_gene: TRBJ1-3
CDR3nt: TGTGCCAGCTCACCCCGGGGACAGGGATACACAGATACGCAGTATTTT; CDR3aa: CASSPRGQGYTDTQYF; d_gene: TRBD1; v_gene: TRBV18; abundance: .; j_gene: TRBJ2-3
CDR3nt: TGTGCCACCAGTGGCCTCGGACTAGCGGGAAACACAGATACGCAGTATTTT; CDR3aa: CATSGLGLAGNTDTQYF; d_gene: TRBD2; v_gene: TRBV24-1; abundance: .; j_gene: TRBJ2-3
CDR3nt: TGTGCCAGCAGCTTTGGGACAGTCCTGAACACTGAAGCTTTCTTT; CDR3aa: CASSFGTVLNTEAFF; d_gene: TRBD1; v_gene: TRBV7-2; abundance: .; j_gene: TRBJ1-1
CDR3nt: TGTGCCAGCACTCCAACGGCGCGGGCAGATACGCAGTATTTT; CDR3aa: CASTPTARADTQYF; d_gene: .; v_gene: TRBV6-5; abundance: .; j_gene: TRBJ2-3
CDR3nt: TGTGCCAGCAGCTTCGAGGACAGGGATCCCTACGAGCAGTACTTC; CDR3aa: CASSFEDRDPYEQYF; d_gene: TRBD1; v_gene: TRBV7-6; abundance: once; j_gene: TRBJ2-7
CDR3nt: TGTGCCAGCAGCCAAGAGATGGGAGGGCGAGCCTACGAGCAGTACTTC; CDR3aa: CASSQEMGGRAYEQYF; d_gene: TRBD2; v_gene: TRBV14; abundance: .; j_gene: TRBJ2-7
CDR3nt: TGTGCCAGCAGCTCCCCCTTATCCGGTAACGAGCAGTACTTC; CDR3aa: CASSSPLSGNEQYF; d_gene: .; v_gene: TRBV11-2; abundance: .; j_gene: TRBJ2-7
CDR3nt: TGTGCCAGCAGCCAAGGCGGGAGGGGTGCGAACACCGGGGAGCTGTTTTTT; CDR3aa: CASSQGGRGANTGELFF; d_gene: TRBD2; v_gene: TRBV3-1/TRBV3-2; abundance: .; j_gene: TRBJ2-2
CDR3nt: TGTGCCAGCAGCCCGGGACAGGTTCCCGAGCAGTACTTC; CDR3aa: CASSPGQVPEQYF; d_gene: TRBD1; v_gene: TRBV5-4; abundance: .; j_gene: TRBJ2-7
CDR3nt: TGTGCCACCGATCCACCGGGACAGGGGATGTCTAGGCAGTACTTC; CDR3aa: CATDPPGQGMSRQYF; d_gene: TRBD1; v_gene: TRBV30; abundance: few; j_gene: TRBJ2-7
CDR3nt: TGTGCCAGCAGCCCGGACACCCTCCTTTATCAGCCCCAGCATTTT; CDR3aa: CASSPDTLLYQPQHF; d_gene: .; v_gene: TRBV5-8; abundance: .; j_gene: TRBJ1-5
CDR3nt: TGTGCCACCAGTGTCGTCACCCCTTGGGGGGTGAGCAATCAGCCCCAGCATTTT; CDR3aa: CATSVVTPWGVSNQPQHF; d_gene: .; v_gene: TRBV24-1; abundance: .; j_gene: TRBJ1-5
CDR3nt: TGTGCCAGCAGTCCTCTGGCGGGGGGGGCGTATTTT; CDR3aa: CASSPLAGGAYF; d_gene: TRBD2; v_gene: TRBV7-2; abundance: .; j_gene: TRBJ2-3
CDR3nt: TGCGCCAGCAGCCAACAAAGGGGTCGGATCAATGAGCAGTTCTTC; CDR3aa: CASSQQRGRINEQFF; d_gene: .; v_gene: TRBV4-1; abundance: .; j_gene: TRBJ2-1
CDR3nt: TGTGCCAGCAGCCAAGACCCGGGACTAGAATCGGGAGAGACCCAGTACTTC; CDR3aa: CASSQDPGLESGETQYF; d_gene: TRBD2; v_gene: TRBV3-1/TRBV3-2; abundance: .; j_gene: TRBJ2-5